Shown below are 16 T cell receptor beta chains from a single sample sequenced in a study of T cells after yellow fever vaccination. TCRdb re-called the 5' RACE reads through MiXCR, storing one row per CDR3 protein. The table shows roughly 340,000 distinct CDR3 sequences, with roughly 8.7% occurring only once. The specimen was PBMCs, collected on the day of the first yellow fever vaccination. These receptors were taken from a man younger than 30 who received the YFV17D yellow fever vaccine.

Many counts were recorded for this clonotype. This rearrangement joins TRBV30 to TRBJ2-1; D not resolved. CDR3 length equals 14 residues. V lost 0 bases and J 1 base, leaving 7 bases between the germline ends. Germline CDR1 GTSNPN, CDR2 SVGIG (reference sequence). In DNA, the CDR3 is TGTGCCTGGAGTGTTTCTGGGTCCTACAATGAGCAGTTCTTC. Residues: CAWSVSGSYNEQFF.

CDR3 sequence: CASSFDGWTGTYEQYF. The CDR3 DNA reads as TGTGCCAGCAGCTTCGACGGATGGACAGGGACCTACGAGCAGTACTTC. The chain uses TRBV11-2 and TRBJ2-7; TRBD1 agrees at 8 bases. The CDR3 runs 16 residues. From germline, CDR1 is SGHAT and CDR2 FQNNGV. J was trimmed by 2 bases and V by 3 bases; bases with no gene match: 9.

The chain is built from TRBV29-1 and TRBJ2-1; TRBD1 is a possible D gene (6 bases). The germline V and J ends were trimmed by 4 bases and 8 bases, with 15 bases remaining between them. The CDR3 length is 13 residues. Germline-derived CDR1 and CDR2 are SQVTM and ANQGSEA. In DNA, the CDR3 is TGCAGCGTTGTGGGTGACAGGTTGGATGAGCAGTTCTTC. Protein: CSVVGDRLDEQFF.

The rearrangement joins TRBV20-1 to TRBJ2-3, with D tentatively TRBD2 (5 bases). CDR1 and CDR2 (germline): DFQATT, SNEGSKA (reference sequence). This CDR3 contains 15 residues. The V gene lost 2 bases and the J gene lost 8 bases, with 20 bases spanning the gap. The CDR3 loop is CSARIQTGGVFTQYF. The CDR3 bases are TGCAGTGCTAGAATTCAAACCGGAGGTGTTTTTACGCAGTATTTT.

This clonotype was detected ten times or more. V and J are TRBV12-3 or TRBV12-4 and TRBJ1-1; TRBD1 agrees at 7 bases. CDR3 length equals 15 residues. Trimming took 6 bases from V and 1 from J; bases not matched to a gene: 8. CDR3 DNA sequence: TGTGCCAGCAGCCCTAGGGGACAGCCGAACACTGAAGCTTTCTTT. Amino acid sequence: CASSPRGQPNTEAFF.

The chain is built from TRBV5-1 and TRBJ2-2; 7 bases are shared with TRBD1. Germline V gene data show CDR1 as SGHRS and CDR2 as YFSETQ. After removal of 4 bases from V and 6 bases from J, the junction contained 9 bases not matched to a gene. The CDR3 covers 15 residues. The CDR3 protein is CASSVEQGWPGELFF. CDR3 bases: TGCGCCAGCAGCGTAGAACAGGGGTGGCCCGGGGAGCTGTTTTTT. The full variable domain, completed using reference TRBV5-1 and TRBJ2-2, is KAGVTQTPRYLIKTRGQQVTLSCSPISGHRSVSWYQQTPGQGLQFLFEYFSETQRNKGNFPGRFSGRQFSNSRSEMNVSTLELGDSALYLCASSVEQGWPGELFFGEGSRLTVL.

This clonotype has just a few counts. The gene calls are TRBV4-1 and TRBJ2-5; TRBD1 agrees at 10 bases. Germline V gene sequence: CDR1 MGHRA, CDR2 YSYEKL. V was pared by 3 bases and J by 3 bases, with 7 bases of the junction left unmatched. This CDR3 region has 16 residues. CDR3 region: CASSHDRDRGKETQYF. The DNA of the CDR3 is TGCGCCAGCAGCCATGACCGGGACAGGGGAAAAGAGACCCAGTACTTC.

This clonotype showed up many times. This chain links TRBV4-2 with TRBJ2-3; 13 nucleotides agree with TRBD2. This CDR3 is built from 14 residues. V dropped 2 bases and J dropped 10; count of bases not matched to a gene: 3. Germline V gene lookup returns CDR1 LGHNA and CDR2 YNFKEQ. CDR3 DNA sequence: TGTGCCAGCAGCCAACCGGGACTAGCGGGGCCGCAGTATTTT. It specifies CASSQPGLAGPQYF.

The chain employs TRBV20-1 and TRBJ2-7; 9 bases align to TRBD1. This CDR3 is built from 15 residues. V dropped 6 bases and J dropped 2; count of bases not matched to a gene: 11. Germline CDR1 reads DFQATT; CDR2 reads SNEGSKA (reference sequence). CDR3 DNA sequence: TGCAGTGCCTTCATTCCGGGACAGGGCCCCTACGAGCAGTACTTC. Translating it yields CSAFIPGQGPYEQYF.

This sequence joins TRBV7-2 and TRBJ2-2; 11 nucleotides align to TRBD2. V dropped 3 bases and J dropped 6; count of bases not matched to a gene: 6. Germline V lookup: CDR1 SGHTA, CDR2 FQGNSA. The CDR3 extends over 16 amino acids. CDR3 protein: CASSFRGLAAPGELFF. The CDR3 DNA sequence: TGTGCCAGCAGCTTTAGGGGACTAGCGGCGCCCGGGGAGCTGTTTTTT.

The V call is TRBV7-9, the J call TRBJ2-2; 11 bases align to TRBD1. This CDR3 comprises 13 residues. The V gene's germline CDR1 is SEHNR and CDR2 FQNEAQ (reference sequence). Germline trimming cut 11 bases from V and 5 bases from J; bases unmatched to any gene: 4. DNA for the CDR3: TGTGCCCGGGACAGGGGGGCAACCGGGGAGCTGTTTTTT. Amino acids: CARDRGATGELFF.

This clonotype was counted a few times. The chain is built from TRBV12-3 or TRBV12-4 and TRBJ1-5, with D uncertain. Trimming pared 2 bases from V and 6 bases from J, leaving 5 bases between. The CDR3 is 12 residues long. The CDR3 bases are TGTGCCAGCAGTTTAAGGTTTCAGCCCCAGCATTTT. Amino acid sequence: CASSLRFQPQHF.

V is TRBV6-5 and J is TRBJ1-4; TRBD1 matches 7 bases. V dropped 5 bases and J dropped 7; count of bases not matched to a gene: 7. The CDR3 consists of 14 residues. Germline CDR1 reads MNHEY; CDR2 reads SVGAGI. This CDR3 reads CASSITGVGEKLFF. In nucleotides, the CDR3 is TGTGCCAGCAGTATTACAGGGGTTGGTGAAAAACTGTTTTTT.

There are a few counts of this clonotype. As DNA, the CDR3 is TGTGCCAGCCGAAAGGGCGTTCGATTGGGCAAAACGTATGGCTACACCTTC. Its translation is CASRKGVRLGKTYGYTF. The rearrangement uses TRBV12-3 or TRBV12-4 and TRBJ1-2; D is ambiguous. With 8 bases removed from V and 5 bases from J, the gap between germline ends came to 27 bases. This CDR3 region has 17 residues.

CDR3 region: CASSLAWKAGEQYF. In nucleotides, the CDR3 is TGTGCCAGCAGCTTAGCGTGGAAGGCGGGGGAGCAGTACTTC. The chain joins TRBV7-9 to TRBJ2-7; TRBD2 might be the D (6 bases). V shed 0 bases and J shed 7 bases, with 13 bases lying between them. There are 14 residues in the CDR3. The germline gives CDR1 SEHNR, CDR2 FQNEAQ (reference sequence).

J is TRBJ1-2 and V is TRBV10-3, with no clear D. This CDR3 comprises 14 residues. Germline V gene data show CDR1 as ENHRY and CDR2 as SYGVKD. Trimming cost V 0 bases and J 4 bases, with 9 bases left between them. The CDR3 nucleotides are TGTGCCATCAGTGAGTCGGGGATGTTCTATGGCTACACCTTC. Its translation: CAISESGMFYGYTF.